A few counts support the clone carrying this T cell receptor (beta chain). The target antigen is unknown. Between the trimmed V and J ends, which lost 5 bases and 0 bases, there was a span of 21 bases. This CDR3 has 18 residues. Germline values: CDR1 SGHDT, CDR2 YYEEEE. These data are taken from a study of cytomegalovirus exposure and HLA in healthy donors. PCR was performed using 60 Vbeta and 13 Jbeta primers. The repertoire was sequenced with immunoSEQ multiplex PCR; TCRdb's copy has only in-frame clones and lacks some. The profile shows around 130,000 clones, around 70% of them singletons. Findings and caveats of the study: The listing of fewer than 200 TCR beta chains classed them as cytomegalovirus-associated. Sequencing depth roughly uniform across donors was assumed in presence/absence analyses.

Sequencing was performed on PBMCs. This chain uses TRBV5-6 with TRBJ1-3; D is perhaps TRBD1 (5 bases). The receptor's source is a woman aged 40 to 50 in good health and CMV-seropositive. The CDR3 here is CASSLILDSPRSGNTIYF. In DNA, the CDR3 is TGTGCCAGCAGTCTAATCCTCGACAGCCCACGCTCTGGAAACACCATATATTTT.